Below are 9 T cell receptor beta chains sequenced from a single sample in a study of cytomegalovirus exposure and HLA in healthy donors. The PCR had 60 Vbeta and 13 Jbeta primers. Only in-frame clones appear in the TCRdb table, and some are missing; sequencing was by immunoSEQ multiplex PCR. The sample consists of about 130,000 clones, 70% to 80% of them appearing once. Sequencing used PBMCs. The receptors come from a woman aged 55-69 years in good health and CMV-seropositive.

The CDR3: CASSPELANTGELFF. The CDR3, as DNA: TGTGCCAGCAGCCCGGAGCTCGCGAACACCGGGGAGCTGTTTTTT. This chain uses TRBV7-6 with TRBJ2-2; no clear D. V gave up 5 bases and J gave up 0 bases, with 10 bases separating them. Germline assignment: CDR1 SGHVS and CDR2 FNYEAQ. The length of the CDR3 is 15 residues.

This chain joins TRBV5-1 and TRBJ1-1; no clear D. Trimming removed 2 bases at V and 4 bases at J, with 24 bases between. Germline CDR1 SGHRS, CDR2 YFSETQ. This CDR3 is 18 amino acids long. The CDR3 sequence is CASSFGESERSAGTEAFF. The CDR3 DNA reads TGCGCCAGCAGCTTCGGGGAAAGTGAGCGCAGCGCGGGCACTGAAGCTTTCTTT.

This chain connects TRBV7-8 to TRBJ2-7, with 9 bases aligning to TRBD1. The CDR3 spans 14 residues. Germline V lookup: CDR1 SGHVS, CDR2 FQNEAQ. The trim removed 5 bases at V and 3 bases at J, leaving 5 bases unmatched. The CDR3 DNA reads as TGTGCCAGCAGCCCACGACAGGGGGACTACGAGCAGTACTTC. Encoded protein: CASSPRQGDYEQYF.

This rearrangement joins TRBV2 to TRBJ2-3; TRBD2 matches 8 bases. The CDR3 totals 16 residues. Germline-derived CDR1 and CDR2 are SNHLY and FYNNEI. Trimming cost V 6 bases and J 0 bases; bases outside gene matches: 8. In DNA form, the CDR3 reads TGTGCCAGCAGCTCACGACTAGCGCTTAGCACAGATACGCAGTATTTT. This sequence encodes CASSSRLALSTDTQYF.

The chain employs TRBV14 and TRBJ1-6; D is uncertain. The germline V gene has CDR1 SGHDN and CDR2 FVKESK. CDR3 length: 15 residues. Trimming removed 1 base from V and 6 bases from J, with 10 bases in between. Here the CDR3 reads CASSQGVRSNSPLHF. The CDR3 DNA follows: TGTGCCAGCAGCCAAGGTGTAAGGAGTAATTCACCCCTCCACTTT.

The chain combines TRBV19 with TRBJ1-1, with D possibly TRBD1 on 6 matching bases. Between the trimmed V and J ends, which lost 0 bases and 5 bases, there was a span of 16 bases. From germline, CDR1 is LNHDA and CDR2 SQIVND (reference sequence). The CDR3 has 16 residues. The CDR3 loop reads CASSIDGARGGTEAFF. The CDR3 DNA is TGTGCCAGTAGTATAGACGGCGCCAGGGGAGGGACTGAAGCTTTCTTT.

J is TRBJ1-6 and V is TRBV27; the D gene is possibly TRBD1 (6 bases). The V gene's germline CDR1 is MNHEY and CDR2 SMNVEV (reference sequence). The CDR3 extends over 18 amino acids. V was shortened by 5 bases and J by 1 base, with 18 bases between the two germline ends. Here the CDR3 DNA reads TGTGCCAGCAGTACCAGGGGCTACGATGCTTCCTATAATTCACCCCTCCACTTT. Translating it yields CASSTRGYDASYNSPLHF.

This clone has a handful of counts. This chain uses TRBV7-8 with TRBJ2-3; 10 positions match TRBD1. Germline V CDR1 and CDR2: SGHVS, FQNEAQ. The junction had 11 bases not matched to a gene; V was cut back by 4 bases and J by 4 bases. There are 17 residues in the CDR3. CDR3 nucleotides: TGTGCCAGCAGCTCCAACCCCGGGACAGGGGCCGCAGATACGCAGTATTTT. It encodes CASSSNPGTGAADTQYF.

V is TRBV29-1 and J is TRBJ1-4; unclear D gene. Germline CDR1 SQVTM, CDR2 ANQGSEA. The V end lost 7 bases, the J end lost 4 bases, and 13 bases lay between the germline ends. This CDR3 has 13 residues. CDR3 sequence (DNA): TGCAGCGCACGTCGGGGTATTAATGAAAAACTGTTTTTT. It encodes CSARRGINEKLFF.